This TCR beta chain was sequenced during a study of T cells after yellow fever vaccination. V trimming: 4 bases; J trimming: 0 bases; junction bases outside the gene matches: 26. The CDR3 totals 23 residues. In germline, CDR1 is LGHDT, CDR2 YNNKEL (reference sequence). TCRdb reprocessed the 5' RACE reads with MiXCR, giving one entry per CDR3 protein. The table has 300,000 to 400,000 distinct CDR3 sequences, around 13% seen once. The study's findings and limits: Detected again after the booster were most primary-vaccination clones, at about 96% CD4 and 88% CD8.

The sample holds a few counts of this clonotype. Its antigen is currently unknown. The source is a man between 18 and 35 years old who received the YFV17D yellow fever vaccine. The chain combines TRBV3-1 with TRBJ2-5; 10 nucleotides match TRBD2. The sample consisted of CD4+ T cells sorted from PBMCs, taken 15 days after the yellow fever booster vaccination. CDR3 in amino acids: CASSPTRRQRGGLLLPYQETQYF. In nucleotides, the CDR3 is TGTGCCAGCAGCCCAACTCGCCGACAGCGGGGGGGCCTTTTGTTGCCCTACCAAGAGACCCAGTACTTC.